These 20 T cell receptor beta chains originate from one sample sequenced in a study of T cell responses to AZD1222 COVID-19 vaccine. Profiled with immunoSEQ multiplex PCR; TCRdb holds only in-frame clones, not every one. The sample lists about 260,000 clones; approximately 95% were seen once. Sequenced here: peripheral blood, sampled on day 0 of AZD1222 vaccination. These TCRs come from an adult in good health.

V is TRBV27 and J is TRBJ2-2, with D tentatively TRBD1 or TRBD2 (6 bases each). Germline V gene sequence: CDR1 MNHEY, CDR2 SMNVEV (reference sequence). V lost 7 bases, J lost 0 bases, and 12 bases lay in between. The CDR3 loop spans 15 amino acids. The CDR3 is CASTRGPSNTGELFF. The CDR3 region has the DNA TGTGCCAGCACACGGGGGCCCTCGAACACCGGGGAGCTGTTTTTT.

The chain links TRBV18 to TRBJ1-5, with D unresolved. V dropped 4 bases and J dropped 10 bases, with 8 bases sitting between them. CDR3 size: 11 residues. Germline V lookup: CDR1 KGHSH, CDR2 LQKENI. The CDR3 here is CASSQGGPQHF. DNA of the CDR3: TGTGCCAGCTCACAGGGCGGACCCCAGCATTTT.

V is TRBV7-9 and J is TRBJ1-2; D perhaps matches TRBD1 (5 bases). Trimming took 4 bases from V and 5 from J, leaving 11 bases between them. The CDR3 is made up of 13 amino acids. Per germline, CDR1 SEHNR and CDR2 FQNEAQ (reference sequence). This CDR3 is CASSSDTLYGYTF. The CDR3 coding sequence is TGTGCCAGCAGCTCGGACACTTTATATGGCTACACCTTC. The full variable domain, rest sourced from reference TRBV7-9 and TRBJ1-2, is DTGVSQNPRHKITKRGQNVTFRCDPISEHNRLYWYRQTLGQGPEFLTYFQNEAQLEKSRLLSDRFSAERPKGSFSTLEIQRTEQGDSAMYLCASSSDTLYGYTFGSGTRLTVV.

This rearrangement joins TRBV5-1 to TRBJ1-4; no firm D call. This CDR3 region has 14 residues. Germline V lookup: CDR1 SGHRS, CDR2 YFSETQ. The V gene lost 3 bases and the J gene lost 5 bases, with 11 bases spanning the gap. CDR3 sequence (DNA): TGCGCCAGCAGCTGGGATATAATGAATGAAAAACTGTTTTTT. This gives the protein CASSWDIMNEKLFF.

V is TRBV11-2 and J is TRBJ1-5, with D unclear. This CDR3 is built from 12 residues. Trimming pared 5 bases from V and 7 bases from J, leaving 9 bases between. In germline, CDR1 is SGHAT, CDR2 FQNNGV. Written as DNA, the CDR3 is TGTGCCAGCAGCCGTACCGGGCAGCCCCAGCATTTT. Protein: CASSRTGQPQHF.

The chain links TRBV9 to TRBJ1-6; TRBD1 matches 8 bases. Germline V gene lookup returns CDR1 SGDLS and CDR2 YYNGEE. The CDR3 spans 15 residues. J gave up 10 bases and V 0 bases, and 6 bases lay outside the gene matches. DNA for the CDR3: TGTGCCAGCAGCGTAGCTGGACAGGGTGGATCACCCCTCCACTTT. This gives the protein CASSVAGQGGSPLHF. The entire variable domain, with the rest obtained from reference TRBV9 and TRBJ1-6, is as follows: DSGVTQTPKHLITATGQRVTLRCSPRSGDLSVYWYQQSLDQGLQFLIQYYNGEERAKGNILERFSAQQFPDLHSELNLSSLELGDSALYFCASSVAGQGGSPLHFGNGTRLTVT.

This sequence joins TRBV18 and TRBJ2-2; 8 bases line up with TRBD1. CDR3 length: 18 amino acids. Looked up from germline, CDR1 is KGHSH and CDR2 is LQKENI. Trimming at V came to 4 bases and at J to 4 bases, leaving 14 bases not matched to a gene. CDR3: CASSRSGPDREATGELFF. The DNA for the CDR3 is TGTGCCAGCTCACGCTCAGGCCCGGACAGGGAAGCCACCGGGGAGCTGTTTTTT.

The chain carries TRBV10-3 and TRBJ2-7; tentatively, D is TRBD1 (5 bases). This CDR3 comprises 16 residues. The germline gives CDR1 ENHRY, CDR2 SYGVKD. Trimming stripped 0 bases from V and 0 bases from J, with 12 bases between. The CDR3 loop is CAISESIREISYEQYF. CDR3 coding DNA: TGTGCCATCAGTGAGTCGATCAGGGAAATCTCCTACGAGCAGTACTTC.

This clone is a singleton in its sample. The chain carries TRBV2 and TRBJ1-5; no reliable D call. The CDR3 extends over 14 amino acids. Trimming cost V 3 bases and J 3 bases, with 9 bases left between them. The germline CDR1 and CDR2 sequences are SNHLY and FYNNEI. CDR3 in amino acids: CASSEGSINQPQHF. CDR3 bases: TGTGCCAGCAGTGAGGGCAGCATCAATCAGCCCCAGCATTTT.

For the CDR3, the DNA is TGTGCCAGCAGTTACGCAGGGGACAATGAGCAGTTCTTC. This translates into CASSYAGDNEQFF. The V call is TRBV6-5, the J call TRBJ2-1, with D perhaps TRBD1 (6 bases). The CDR3 totals 13 residues. V lost 2 bases to trimming and J lost 5 bases, with 7 bases between them. In germline, CDR1 is MNHEY, CDR2 SVGAGI.

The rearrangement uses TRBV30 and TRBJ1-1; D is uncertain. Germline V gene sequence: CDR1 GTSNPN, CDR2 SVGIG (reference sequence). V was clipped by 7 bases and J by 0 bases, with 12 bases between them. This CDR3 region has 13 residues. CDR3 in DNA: TGTGCCTCCGCGGGCACATTGAACACTGAAGCTTTCTTT. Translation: CASAGTLNTEAFF.

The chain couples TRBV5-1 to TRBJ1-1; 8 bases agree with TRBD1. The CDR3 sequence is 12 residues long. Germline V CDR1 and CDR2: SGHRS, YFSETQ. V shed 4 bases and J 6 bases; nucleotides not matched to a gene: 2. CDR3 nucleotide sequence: TGCGCCAGCAGCGGACAGGGTTCTGAAGCTTTCTTT. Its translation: CASSGQGSEAFF.

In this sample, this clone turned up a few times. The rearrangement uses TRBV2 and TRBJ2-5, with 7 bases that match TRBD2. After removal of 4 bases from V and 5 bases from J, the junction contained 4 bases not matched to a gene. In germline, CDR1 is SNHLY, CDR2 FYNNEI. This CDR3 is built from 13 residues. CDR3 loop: CASSGLALETQYF. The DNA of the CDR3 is TGTGCCAGCAGTGGACTAGCCCTGGAGACCCAGTACTTC.

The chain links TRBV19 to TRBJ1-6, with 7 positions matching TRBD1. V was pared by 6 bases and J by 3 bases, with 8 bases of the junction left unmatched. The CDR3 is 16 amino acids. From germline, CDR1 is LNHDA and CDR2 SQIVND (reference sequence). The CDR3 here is CASRAGQTLYNSPLHF. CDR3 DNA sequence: TGTGCCAGTAGGGCGGGACAGACTCTCTATAATTCACCCCTCCACTTT.

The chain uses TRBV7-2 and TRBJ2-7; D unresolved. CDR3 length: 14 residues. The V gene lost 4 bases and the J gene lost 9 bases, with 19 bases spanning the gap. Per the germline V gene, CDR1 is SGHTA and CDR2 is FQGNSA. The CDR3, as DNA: TGTGCCAGCAGCTCCACGACATCCCCCTGGGGGCAGTACTTC. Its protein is CASSSTTSPWGQYF. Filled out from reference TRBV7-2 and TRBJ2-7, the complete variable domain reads GAGVSQSPSNKVTEKGKDVELRCDPISGHTALYWYRQSLGQGLEFLIYFQGNSAPDKSGLPSDRFSAERTGGSVSTLTIQRTQQEDSAVYLCASSSTTSPWGQYFGPGTRLTVT.

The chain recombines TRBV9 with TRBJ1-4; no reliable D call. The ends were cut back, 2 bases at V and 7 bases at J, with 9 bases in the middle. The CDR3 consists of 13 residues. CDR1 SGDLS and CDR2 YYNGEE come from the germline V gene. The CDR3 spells CASSVRGGEKLFF. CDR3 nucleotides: TGTGCCAGCAGCGTGCGGGGTGGTGAAAAACTGTTTTTT. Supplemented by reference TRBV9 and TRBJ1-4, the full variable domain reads DSGVTQTPKHLITATGQRVTLRCSPRSGDLSVYWYQQSLDQGLQFLIQYYNGEERAKGNILERFSAQQFPDLHSELNLSSLELGDSALYFCASSVRGGEKLFFGSGTQLSVL.

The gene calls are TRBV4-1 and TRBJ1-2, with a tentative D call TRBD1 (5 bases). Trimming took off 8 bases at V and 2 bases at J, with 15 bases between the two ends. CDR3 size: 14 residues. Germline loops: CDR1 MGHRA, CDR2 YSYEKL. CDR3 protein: CASQQVVGNYGYTF. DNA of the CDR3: TGCGCCAGCCAACAGGTGGTTGGAAACTATGGCTACACCTTC.

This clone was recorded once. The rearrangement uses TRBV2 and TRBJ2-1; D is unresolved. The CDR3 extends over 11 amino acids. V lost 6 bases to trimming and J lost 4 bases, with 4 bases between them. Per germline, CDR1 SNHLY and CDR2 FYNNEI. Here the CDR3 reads CASSGYNEQFF. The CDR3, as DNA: TGTGCCAGCAGCGGGTACAATGAGCAGTTCTTC.

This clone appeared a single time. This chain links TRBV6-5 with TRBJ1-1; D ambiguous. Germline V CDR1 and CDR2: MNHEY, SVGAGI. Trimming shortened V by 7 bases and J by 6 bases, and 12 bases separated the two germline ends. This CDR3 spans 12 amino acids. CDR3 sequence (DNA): TGTGCCAGCAAAGACCCGGCCTCTGAAGCTTTCTTT. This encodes CASKDPASEAFF.

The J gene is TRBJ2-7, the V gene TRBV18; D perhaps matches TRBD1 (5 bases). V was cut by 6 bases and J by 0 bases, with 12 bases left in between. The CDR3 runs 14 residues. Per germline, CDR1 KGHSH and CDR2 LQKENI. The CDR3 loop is CASSDARDSYEQYF. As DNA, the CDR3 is TGTGCCAGCTCTGATGCCAGGGACTCCTACGAGCAGTACTTC.